Listed below are T cell receptor beta chains from one sample, sequenced in a study of cytomegalovirus exposure and HLA in healthy donors. TCRdb keeps only in-frame clones here, not all; method: immunoSEQ multiplex PCR. The table lists roughly 150,000 clones, over 80% of them singletons. Sample: PBMCs. Receptors were obtained from a man aged 30 to 45 in good health and CMV-seropositive. CDR3s include the opening cysteine and the closing phenylalanine or tryptophan. The order of the fields is J gene, D gene, clone size, V gene, CDR3 DNA, CDR3 protein. A D gene is named only where the DNA matches it firmly. Not every row has a clone size; where given, it reads once, few, many or a size class.

TRBJ1-6 - few TRBV5-6 TGTGCCAGCAGAGCGAGGAGGTCCTATAATTCACCCCTCCACTTT CASRARRSYNSPLHF
TRBJ1-1 - - TRBV6-5 TGTGCCAGCAGTTACTCGATGGGACAAGAAGCTTTCTTT CASSYSMGQEAFF
TRBJ2-1 - - TRBV19 TGTGCCAGTACGGACTCCGGGTCCTACAATGAGCAGTTCTTC CASTDSGSYNEQFF
TRBJ1-5 - - TRBV5-6 TGTGCCAGCAGCTTGTGGAGGACGGCTCAGCCCCAGCATTTT CASSLWRTAQPQHF
TRBJ1-2 - - TRBV7-2 TGTGCCAGCAGCTTAGTTCCAGGTACCCACTATGGCTACACCTTC CASSLVPGTHYGYTF
TRBJ2-7 TRBD2 - TRBV27 TGTGCCAGCAGTAGGACTAGCGGGGGCTACGAGCAGTACTTC CASSRTSGGYEQYF
TRBJ2-1 TRBD1 - TRBV5-1 TGCGCCAGCAGCTTAAGGACAGGGGGGTACAATGAGCAGTTCTTC CASSLRTGGYNEQFF
TRBJ2-5 - - TRBV5-8 TGTGCCAGCAGCCGGAGGGCTGAACAAGAGACCCAGTACTTC CASSRRAEQETQYF
TRBJ1-5 TRBD1 - TRBV5-8 TGTGCCAGCAATTCGGGACAGGGGGCTCAGCCCCAGCATTTT CASNSGQGAQPQHF
TRBJ1-5 - - TRBV9 TGTGCCAGCAGCGTAGCGGGTCTTAGCAATCAGCCCCAGCATTTT CASSVAGLSNQPQHF
TRBJ2-3 TRBD1 - TRBV9 TGTGCCAGCAGCGGTCACGGGACAGGGGGCGTGGATACGCAGTATTTT CASSGHGTGGVDTQYF
TRBJ2-3 TRBD2 once TRBV2 TGTGCCAGCAGTGAAGTGGGGGGGGTCACAGATACGCAGTATTTT CASSEVGGVTDTQYF
TRBJ2-7 TRBD2 - TRBV7-2 TGTGCCAGCAGCTTAGTAGCTAGCGGGGGGGACAGCTCCTACGAGCAGTACTTC CASSLVASGGDSSYEQYF
TRBJ1-5 - - TRBV19 TGTGCCAGTAGTTTCCCGACAGGAGCCCTTAATCAGCCCCAGCATTTT CASSFPTGALNQPQHF
TRBJ2-1 TRBD1 - TRBV6-1 TGTGCCAGCAGCGAAATGGGACAGGACTACAATGAGCAGTTCTTC CASSEMGQDYNEQFF
TRBJ2-7 TRBD1 few TRBV18 TGTGCCAGCTCCCACCCCCGTGGGACAGGTAAGGGCGAGCAGTACTTC CASSHPRGTGKGEQYF
TRBJ2-7 TRBD1 few TRBV9 TGTGCCAGCAGCGCAACAGGGGGATACGAGCAGTACTTC CASSATGGYEQYF
TRBJ1-3 - - TRBV5-1 TGCGCCAGCAGCTATAACACGGGTTCTGGAAACACCATATATTTT CASSYNTGSGNTIYF
TRBJ2-7 - - TRBV7-2 TGTGCCAGCAGCTTAGTCGCTAGCTACGAGCAGTACTTC CASSLVASYEQYF
TRBJ1-2 TRBD1 - TRBV5-4 TGTGCCAGCTGGGGGACAGGGGGGAAGAATGGCTACACCTTC CASWGTGGKNGYTF
TRBJ1-4 TRBD1 - TRBV14 TGTGCCAGCAGCCAATCCCAGGTTGCCAGGGGGCGCGAAAAACTGTTTTTT CASSQSQVARGREKLFF
TRBJ1-5 - once TRBV7-8 TGTGCCAGCAGCTTAAGAGAAGCTCGCAATCAGCCCCAGCATTTT CASSLREARNQPQHF
TRBJ2-1 - once TRBV10-3 TGTGCCATCAGTGAGGCGTCTAGCTTTCCCTCCTACAATGAGCAGTTCTTC CAISEASSFPSYNEQFF
TRBJ1-2 - - TRBV19 TGTGCCAGTAGTATAACAGGGTATGGCTACACCTTC CASSITGYGYTF
TRBJ1-2 - - TRBV7-6 TGTGCCAGCAGCTCCGGTAAAGTCCTTAACTATGGCTACACCTTC CASSSGKVLNYGYTF
TRBJ2-3 TRBD2 - TRBV11-2 TGTGCCAGCAGCTTAGAGTCTCGGGGGGGGCCAGATACGCAGTATTTT CASSLESRGGPDTQYF
TRBJ2-7 TRBD1 - TRBV6-1 TGTGCCAGCAACCTGGACAGGGTTCGGGAGCAGTACTTC CASNLDRVREQYF
TRBJ1-4 TRBD1 - TRBV7-9 TGTGCCAGCAGCCCCACGGGACAGGCCACTAATGAAAAACTGTTTTTT CASSPTGQATNEKLFF
TRBJ2-3 - - TRBV25-1 TGTGCCAGCAGTGAATGGGACTGGGTATTAGGCACAGATACGCAGTATTTT CASSEWDWVLGTDTQYF
TRBJ2-2 - - TRBV10-3 TGTGCCATCAGTGATAATGCGAACACCGGGGAGCTGTTTTTT CAISDNANTGELFF
TRBJ1-3 - - TRBV7-9 TGTGCCAGCAGCTCCTCCACAGGATTCGGTTGGGGAAACACCATATATTTT CASSSSTGFGWGNTIYF
TRBJ1-4 - - TRBV18 TGTGCCAGCTCACCAAGGGGTAATGAAAAACTGTTTTTT CASSPRGNEKLFF
TRBJ1-1 - - TRBV4-3 TGCGCCAGCAGCGTTGGGGCCTTGGCGGGGACTGAAGCTTTCTTT CASSVGALAGTEAFF
TRBJ1-6 TRBD1 - TRBV27 TGTGCCAGCAGCCACCCGACAGGGGCGGGTTCACCCCTCCACTTT CASSHPTGAGSPLHF
TRBJ2-3 - once TRBV4-2 TGTGCCAGCAGCCCCGCGTCGAAGGGGAACACCCGCACAGATACGCAGTATTTT CASSPASKGNTRTDTQYF
TRBJ1-6 - few TRBV5-6 TGTGCCAGCAGCTTGGGAGCGGAGCATAATTCACCCCTCCACTTT CASSLGAEHNSPLHF
TRBJ2-2 TRBD2 few TRBV5-1 TGCGCCAGCAGCTTGTTCGTTAGCGGGGACACCGGGGAGCTGTTTTTT CASSLFVSGDTGELFF
TRBJ1-1 - - TRBV6-6 TGTGCCAGCAGTTATATGGGGGGGGCAGGTTCTGAAGCTTTCTTT CASSYMGGAGSEAFF
TRBJ2-5 TRBD2 - TRBV29-1 TGCAGCGTTCTCGGACTAGCGGGCCAAGAGACCCAGTACTTC CSVLGLAGQETQYF
TRBJ2-1 TRBD1 - TRBV6-5 TGTGCCAGCAGTTACCCGACAGGGGGCCCATACAATGAGCAGTTCTTC CASSYPTGGPYNEQFF
TRBJ2-5 - - TRBV7-9 TGTGCCAGCAGCCGACCCTACAGGCAAGAGACCCAGTACTTC CASSRPYRQETQYF
TRBJ2-2 - - TRBV7-9 TGTGCCAGCAGCTTACCTCGCGGGGACGCGAACACCGGGGAGCTGTTTTTT CASSLPRGDANTGELFF
TRBJ1-1 - few TRBV7-3 TGTGCCAGCAGCTTATTCGGGGAAGGGAACACTGAAGCTTTCTTT CASSLFGEGNTEAFF
TRBJ1-2 TRBD1 - TRBV6-4 TGTGCCAGCAGTGAGAACTGGGGACAGGGCCTGGGGGGCTACACCTTC CASSENWGQGLGGYTF
TRBJ2-3 - - TRBV9 TGTGCCAGCAGCCTCGCCTCCGTAGCCATGGCTGATACGCAGTATTTT CASSLASVAMADTQYF
TRBJ1-3 - - TRBV6-5 TGTGCCAGCAGTAATCAGGTGCATAGAAACACCATATATTTT CASSNQVHRNTIYF